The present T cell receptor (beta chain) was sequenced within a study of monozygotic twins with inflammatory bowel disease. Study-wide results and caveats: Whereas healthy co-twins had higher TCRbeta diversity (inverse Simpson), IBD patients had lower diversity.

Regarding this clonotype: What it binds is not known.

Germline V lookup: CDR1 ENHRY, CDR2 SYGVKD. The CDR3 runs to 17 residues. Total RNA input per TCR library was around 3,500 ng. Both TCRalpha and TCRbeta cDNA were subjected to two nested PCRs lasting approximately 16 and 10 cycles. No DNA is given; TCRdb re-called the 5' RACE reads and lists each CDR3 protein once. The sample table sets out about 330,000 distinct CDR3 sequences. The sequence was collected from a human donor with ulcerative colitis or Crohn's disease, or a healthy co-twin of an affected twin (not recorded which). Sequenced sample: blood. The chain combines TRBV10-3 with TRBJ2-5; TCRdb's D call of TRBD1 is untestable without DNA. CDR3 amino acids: CAISEYLGATNQETQYF.